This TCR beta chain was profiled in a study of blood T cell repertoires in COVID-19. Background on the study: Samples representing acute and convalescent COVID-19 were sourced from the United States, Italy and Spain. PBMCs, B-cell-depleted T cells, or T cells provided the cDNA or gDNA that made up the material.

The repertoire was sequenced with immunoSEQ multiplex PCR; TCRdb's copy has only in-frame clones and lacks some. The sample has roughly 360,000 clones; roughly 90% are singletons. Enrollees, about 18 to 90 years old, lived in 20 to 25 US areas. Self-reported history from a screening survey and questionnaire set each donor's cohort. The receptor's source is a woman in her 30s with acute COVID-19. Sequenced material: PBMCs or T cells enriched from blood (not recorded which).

CDR3 region: CASSYGAGVQPQHF. In DNA, the CDR3 is TGTGCCAGCAGTTACGGGGCAGGGGTTCAGCCCCAGCATTTT. This sequence joins TRBV6-5 and TRBJ1-5, with a possible D match to TRBD1 (6 bases). CDR3 length equals 14 residues. Trimming pared 2 bases from V and 6 bases from J, leaving 11 bases between. From germline, CDR1 is MNHEY and CDR2 SVGAGI.